What follows describes a single T cell receptor (beta chain). Its antigen remains unidentified. Noted treatment: approximately 10-day PBMC culture with coronavirus spike peptide pools or control peptides (ViraFEST assay). ViraFEST used peptide pools to expand antigen-specific T cells before TCR sequencing. CDR1 DFQATT and CDR2 SNEGSKA come from the germline V gene (reference sequence). V lost 0 bases and J lost 10; bases outside the gene matches: 10. The CDR3 length is 15 residues. The sample belongs to a study of vaccination and CD4 T cells after COVID-19. Study information: Investigators took post-vaccine samples a median roughly 73 days after dose two, within a range of 14 to 241. Researchers treated cells with overlapping spike peptides taken from SARS-CoV-2, HCoV-NL63, HCoV-OC43 and HCoV-229E.

The study sequenced cultured CD4+ T cell DNA using the Oncomine TCR Beta short-read assay. TCRdb re-called the PCR reads with MiXCR, one entry per CDR3 protein. The sample gives some 3,300 distinct CDR3 sequences, approximately 49% of which show up once; 15% to 20% is in the top ten. The receptor was isolated from a human donor who had recovered from COVID-19. Sequenced input: CD4+ T cells from blood, cultured in vitro. This chain links TRBV20-1 with TRBJ1-1, with TRBD1 matching over 11 bases. The CDR3 nucleotides read TGCAGTGCTAGAGATCCGGACAGGGGGCTCGTAGGAGCTTTCTTT. Residues: CSARDPDRGLVGAFF.